These T cell receptor beta chains were read from a single sample in a study of blood T cell repertoires in COVID-19. Profiling relied on immunoSEQ multiplex PCR, and the TCRdb table lists in-frame clones only, not all of them. The repertoire holds roughly 110,000 clones, with around 83% as singletons. Sequencing used peripheral blood. The receptors come from a man in his forties or fifties with acute or convalescent COVID-19. The CDR3 runs from the conserved cysteine through the conserved F or W. D genes are given only for firm matches. Some rows have no size entry. The others give once, few or many, or a class for an expanded clone.

NA	NA	TRBV3-1/TRBV3-2	TRBJ1-2	TGTGCCAGCAGCCAAAGAGGGCTGGGTCTTGGCTACACCTTC	CASSQRGLGLGYTF
NA	TRBD1	TRBV19	TRBJ2-7	TGTGCCAGTAGTATCGTCGGAGGGACAGGCTCCTACGAGCAGTACTTC	CASSIVGGTGSYEQYF
NA	NA	TRBV24-1	TRBJ1-2	TGTGCCACCAGTGACCATGACAGCTACTATGGCTACACCTTC	CATSDHDSYYGYTF
NA	TRBD1	TRBV11-3	TRBJ2-1	TGTGCCAGCAGCTCGGGACAGGGATCCTACAATGAGCAGTTCTTC	CASSSGQGSYNEQFF
NA	TRBD1	TRBV6-2/TRBV6-3	TRBJ1-1	TGTGCCAGCAGTTCCTCAGGGGGCGTAATCACTGAAGCTTTCTTT	CASSSSGGVITEAFF
NA	TRBD2	TRBV10-3	TRBJ2-7	TGTGCCATCCGACCGGGACTAGCGGTTTACGAGCAGTACTTC	CAIRPGLAVYEQYF
NA	NA	TRBV11-2	TRBJ2-2	TGTGCCAGCAGCCGTGGATCGAGCGCCGGGGAGCTGTTTTTT	CASSRGSSAGELFF
NA	NA	TRBV24-1	TRBJ2-6	TGTGCCACCAGTGACCCGGGAAGTATAGCGGCCAACGTCCTGACTTTC	CATSDPGSIAANVLTF
few	NA	TRBV6-2/TRBV6-3	TRBJ2-7	TGTGCCAGCAGTTCCCCCGCAGGGACCTACGAGCAGTACTTC	CASSSPAGTYEQYF
NA	NA	TRBV9	TRBJ2-1	TGTGCCAGCAGCGTATTGGGGGAGGCGGTCAATGAGCAGTTCTTC	CASSVLGEAVNEQFF
NA	TRBD1	TRBV18	TRBJ2-7	TGTGCCAGCTCACCAGGGGGACAGGGCACCTACGAGCAGTACTTC	CASSPGGQGTYEQYF
NA	NA	TRBV10-3	TRBJ1-5	TGTGCCATCAGTGAAGGTCAGAGGGGAGGGCAGCCCCAGCATTTT	CAISEGQRGGQPQHF
NA	NA	TRBV3-1/TRBV3-2	TRBJ2-5	TGTGCCAGCAGCCAAGAGGGGGCAGGGGAAGAGACCCAGTACTTC	CASSQEGAGEETQYF